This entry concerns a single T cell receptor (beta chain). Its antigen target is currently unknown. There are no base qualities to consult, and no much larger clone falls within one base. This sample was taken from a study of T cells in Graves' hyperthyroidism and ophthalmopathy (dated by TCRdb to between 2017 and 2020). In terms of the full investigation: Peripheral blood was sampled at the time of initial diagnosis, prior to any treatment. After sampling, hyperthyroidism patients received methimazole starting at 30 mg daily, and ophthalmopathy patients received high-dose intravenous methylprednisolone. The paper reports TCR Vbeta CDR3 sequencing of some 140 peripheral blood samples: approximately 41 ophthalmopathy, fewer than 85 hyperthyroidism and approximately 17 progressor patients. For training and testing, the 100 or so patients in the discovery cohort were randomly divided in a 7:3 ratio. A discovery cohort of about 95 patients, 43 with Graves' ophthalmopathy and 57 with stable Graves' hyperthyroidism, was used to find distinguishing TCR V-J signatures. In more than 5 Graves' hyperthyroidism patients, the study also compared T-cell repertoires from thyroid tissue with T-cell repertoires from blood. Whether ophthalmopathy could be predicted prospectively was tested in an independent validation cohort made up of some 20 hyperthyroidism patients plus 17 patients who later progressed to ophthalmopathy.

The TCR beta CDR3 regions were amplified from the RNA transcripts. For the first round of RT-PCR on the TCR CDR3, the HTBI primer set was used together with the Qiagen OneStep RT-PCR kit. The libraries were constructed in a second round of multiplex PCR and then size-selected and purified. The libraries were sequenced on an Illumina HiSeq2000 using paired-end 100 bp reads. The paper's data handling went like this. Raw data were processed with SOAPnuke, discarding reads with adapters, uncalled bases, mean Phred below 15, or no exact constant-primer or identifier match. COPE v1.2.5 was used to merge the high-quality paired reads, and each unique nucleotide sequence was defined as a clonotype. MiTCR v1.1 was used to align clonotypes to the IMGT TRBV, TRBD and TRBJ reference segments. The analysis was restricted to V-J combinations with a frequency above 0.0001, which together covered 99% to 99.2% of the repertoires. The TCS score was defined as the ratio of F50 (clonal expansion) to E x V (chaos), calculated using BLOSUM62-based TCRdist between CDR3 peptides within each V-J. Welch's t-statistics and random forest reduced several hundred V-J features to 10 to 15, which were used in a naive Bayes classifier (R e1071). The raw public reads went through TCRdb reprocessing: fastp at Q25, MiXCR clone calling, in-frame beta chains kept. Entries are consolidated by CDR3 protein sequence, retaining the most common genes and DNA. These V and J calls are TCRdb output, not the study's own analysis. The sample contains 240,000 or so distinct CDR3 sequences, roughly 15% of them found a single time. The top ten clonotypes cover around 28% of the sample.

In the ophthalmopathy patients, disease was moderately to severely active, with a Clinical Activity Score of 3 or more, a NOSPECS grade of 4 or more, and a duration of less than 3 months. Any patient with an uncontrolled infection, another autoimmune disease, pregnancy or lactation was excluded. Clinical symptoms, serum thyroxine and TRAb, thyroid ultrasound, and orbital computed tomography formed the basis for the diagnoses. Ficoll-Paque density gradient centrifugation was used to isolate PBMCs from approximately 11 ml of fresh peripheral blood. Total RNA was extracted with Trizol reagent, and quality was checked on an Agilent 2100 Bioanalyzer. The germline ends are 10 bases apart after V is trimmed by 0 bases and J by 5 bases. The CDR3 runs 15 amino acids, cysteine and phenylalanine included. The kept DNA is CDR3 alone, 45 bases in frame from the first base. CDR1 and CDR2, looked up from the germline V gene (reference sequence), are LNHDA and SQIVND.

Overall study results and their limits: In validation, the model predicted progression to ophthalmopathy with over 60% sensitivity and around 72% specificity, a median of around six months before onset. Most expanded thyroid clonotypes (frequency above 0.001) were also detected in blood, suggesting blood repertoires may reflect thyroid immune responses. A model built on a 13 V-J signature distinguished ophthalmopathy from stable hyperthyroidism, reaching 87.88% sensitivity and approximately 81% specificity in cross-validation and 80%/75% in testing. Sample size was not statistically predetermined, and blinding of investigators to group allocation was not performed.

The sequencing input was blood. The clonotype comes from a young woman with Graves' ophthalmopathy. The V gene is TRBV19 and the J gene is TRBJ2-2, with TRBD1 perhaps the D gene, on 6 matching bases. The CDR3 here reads CASSIDGTMTGELFF. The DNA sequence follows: TGTGCCAGTAGTATAGATGGGACAATGACCGGGGAGCTGTTTTTT.